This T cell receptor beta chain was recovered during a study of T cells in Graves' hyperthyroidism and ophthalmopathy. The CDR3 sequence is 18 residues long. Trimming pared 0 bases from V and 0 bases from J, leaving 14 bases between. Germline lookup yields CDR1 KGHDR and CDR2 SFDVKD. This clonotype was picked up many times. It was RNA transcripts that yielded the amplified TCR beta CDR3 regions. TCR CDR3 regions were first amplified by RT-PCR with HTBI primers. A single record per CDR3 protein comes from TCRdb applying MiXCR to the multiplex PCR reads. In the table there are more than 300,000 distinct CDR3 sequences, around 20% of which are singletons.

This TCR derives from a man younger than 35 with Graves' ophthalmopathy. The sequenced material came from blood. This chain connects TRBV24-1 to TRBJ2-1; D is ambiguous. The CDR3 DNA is TGTGCCACCAGTGATTTGCAAGAACTCAATAGCTCCTACAATGAGCAGTTCTTC. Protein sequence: CATSDLQELNSSYNEQFF.